This T cell receptor (beta chain) comes out of a study of T cells in Graves' hyperthyroidism and ophthalmopathy. This CDR3 has 13 residues. Germline values: CDR1 SEHNR, CDR2 FQNEAQ (reference sequence). V lost 4 bases, J lost 7 bases, and 13 bases lay in between. This clonotype was counted ten times or more. Amplification targeted TCR beta CDR3 regions from RNA transcripts. The HTBI set primed first-round TCR CDR3 RT-PCR. TCRdb reprocessed the multiplex PCR reads with MiXCR, giving one entry per CDR3 protein. The table lists hundreds of thousands of distinct CDR3 sequences, 13% to 15% of them singletons. Each 10 ml fresh peripheral blood draw supplied the PBMCs.

The sample comprised blood. V is TRBV7-9 and J is TRBJ1-2; D uncertain. This sequence was found in a woman aged 18-30 years with Graves' hyperthyroidism. The CDR3 coding sequence is TGTGCCAGCAGCTCGACGGGAGGCGCTGGCTACACCTTC. Its protein is CASSSTGGAGYTF.